The entry that follows covers one T cell receptor beta chain sequence. The CDR3 extends over 13 amino acids. V was shortened by 4 bases and J by 7 bases, with 11 bases between the two germline ends. Per germline, CDR1 SNHLY and CDR2 FYNNEI. This specimen belongs to a study of CD8 T cells in Susac syndrome. In the study overall: Susac syndrome patients were untreated, on corticosteroids with some adding intravenous immunoglobulin, or on intravenous immunoglobulin only.

Susac syndrome patients met recently defined diagnostic criteria for definite or probable disease. TEMRA cells were enriched by FACS, while CD8+ and CD4+ T cells were obtained through a negative isolation that was performed magnetically. RNA amounts of roughly 0.45 to 1 ug underwent reverse transcription with random hexamers. A multiplex approach, immunoSEQ multiplex PCR, amplified TCR beta CDR3 across 54 Vbeta and 13 Jbeta. From the immunoSEQ multiplex PCR reads, TCRdb called clonotypes with MiXCR, one entry per CDR3 protein. The sample yields about 240,000 distinct CDR3 sequences, approximately 95% seen once.

The chain employs TRBV2 and TRBJ2-4; D could derive from TRBD1 or TRBD2 (5 bases each). What was sequenced was CD4+ T cells from PBMCs. The clonotype originates from a human donor with Susac syndrome. DNA for the CDR3: TGTGCCAGCAGTGCGGGGCCCGTCAACATTCAGTACTTC. It is translated as CASSAGPVNIQYF. Full variable domain (remainder filled in from reference TRBV2 and TRBJ2-4): EPEVTQTPSHQVTQMGQEVILRCVPISNHLYFYWYRQILGQKVEFLVSFYNNEISEKSEIFDDQFSVERPDGSNFTLKIRSTKLEDSAMYFCASSAGPVNIQYFGAGTRLSVL.